This T cell receptor (beta chain) comes out of a study of blood T cell repertoires in COVID-19. Study overall: Whether acute or convalescent, the COVID-19 samples came from the United States, Italy and Spain. Sample material is recorded as cDNA or gDNA derived from T cells, B-cell-depleted T cells, or PBMCs.

Trimming stripped 1 base from V and 5 bases from J, with 11 bases between. Per germline, CDR1 LGHDT and CDR2 YNNKEL (reference sequence). The length of the CDR3 is 15 residues. Methods used by the authors: Amplification from reference gene primers served as the basis for estimated nucleated cell counts. The repertoire was sequenced with immunoSEQ multiplex PCR; TCRdb's copy has only in-frame clones and lacks some. That table gives V, J and clone size, and the DNA gave D and trimming. Among more than 300,000 clones, approximately 91% were seen once, and the ten largest hold about 7%. The V gene is TRBV3-1 (or the pseudogene TRBV3-2), the J gene TRBJ2-2, with D unclear. The clonotype originates from a woman in her 70s with COVID-19, enrolled during active disease. The sample comprised peripheral blood. The CDR3 nucleotides read TGTGCCAGCAGCCAAGGACCCCAGGCAACCGGGGAGCTGTTTTTT. This gives the protein CASSQGPQATGELFF.